This is a list of T cell receptor beta chains from one sample in a study of response to subunit inactivated influenza vaccine. TCRdb processed the RT-PCR reads anew with MiXCR; each CDR3 protein has one entry. The sample has 530,000 or so distinct CDR3 sequences, 14% seen once; the top ten hold 11%. The sample was PBMCs from blood, taken 12 days after vaccination. These receptors were collected from a man aged 50-59 years who received an inactivated influenza vaccine. Both conserved end residues are part of each CDR3. Each record gives: clone size, V gene, D gene, J gene, CDR3 protein, CDR3 DNA. The D gene is left open where the match is weak. The size of a clone is reported for some rows only, either as once, few or many, or as a class for expanded clones.

size: .; V: TRBV7-2; D: .; J: TRBJ1-4; CDR3: CASSATTNEKLFF; DNA: TGTGCCAGCAGCGCTACAACTAATGAAAAACTGTTTTTT
size: .; V: TRBV29-1; D: .; J: TRBJ1-2; CDR3: CSVGGQRRDNNYGYTF; DNA: TGCAGCGTTGGGGGCCAAAGACGGGACAATAACTATGGCTACACCTTC
size: .; V: TRBV7-2; D: .; J: TRBJ1-2; CDR3: CASIPGPGGNYGYTF; DNA: TGTGCCAGCATCCCCGGCCCCGGGGGAAACTATGGCTACACCTTC
size: .; V: TRBV7-8; D: .; J: TRBJ1-3; CDR3: CASSRGRLTGNTIYF; DNA: TGTGCCAGCAGCCGGGGGCGGCTGACTGGAAACACCATATATTTT
size: .; V: TRBV7-2; D: TRBD1; J: TRBJ2-5; CDR3: CASSYQTGPETQYF; DNA: TGTGCCAGCAGCTACCAGACAGGGCCAGAGACCCAGTACTTC
size: few; V: TRBV3-1; D: .; J: TRBJ2-1; CDR3: CASSQGGQFPYNEQFF; DNA: TGTGCCAGCAGCCAAGGGGGACAATTCCCTTACAATGAGCAGTTCTTC
size: .; V: TRBV3-1; D: .; J: TRBJ2-5; CDR3: CASSPLLNRKETQYF; DNA: TGTGCCAGCAGCCCACTTCTGAACAGGAAAGAGACCCAGTACTTC
size: .; V: TRBV28; D: TRBD1; J: TRBJ2-5; CDR3: CASSLDRGPETQYF; DNA: TGTGCCAGCAGTTTAGACAGGGGGCCGGAGACCCAGTACTTC
size: .; V: TRBV4-3; D: .; J: TRBJ1-3; CDR3: CASSQERGRGNGNTIYF; DNA: TGCGCCAGCAGCCAAGAGAGGGGCAGGGGAAATGGAAACACCATATATTTT
size: .; V: TRBV5-1; D: .; J: TRBJ2-3; CDR3: CASSLWATDTQYF; DNA: TGCGCCAGCAGCTTGTGGGCAACAGATACGCAGTATTTT
size: few; V: TRBV7-6; D: .; J: TRBJ2-2; CDR3: CASTPGGELFF; DNA: TGTGCCAGCACCCCCGGCGGGGAGCTGTTTTTT
size: .; V: TRBV5-1; D: .; J: TRBJ2-7; CDR3: CASSLQQFSYEQYF; DNA: TGCGCCAGCAGCTTGCAACAGTTCTCCTACGAGCAGTACTTC
size: .; V: TRBV10-3; D: .; J: TRBJ2-7; CDR3: CAISDIRLRGEQYF; DNA: TGTGCCATCAGTGACATCCGACTTCGGGGGGAGCAGTACTTC
size: few; V: TRBV6-2/TRBV6-3; D: .; J: TRBJ2-7; CDR3: CASSYSGPPDEQYF; DNA: TGTGCCAGCAGTTACTCAGGGCCCCCCGACGAGCAGTACTTC
size: .; V: TRBV5-1; D: .; J: TRBJ2-6; CDR3: CASSSMFQGAGANVLTF; DNA: TGCGCCAGCAGCTCGATGTTTCAGGGAGCCGGGGCCAACGTCCTGACTTTC
size: .; V: TRBV7-2; D: .; J: TRBJ1-6; CDR3: CASSLDPGVSPLHF; DNA: TGTGCCAGCAGCTTAGATCCGGGAGTCTCACCCCTCCACTTT
size: .; V: TRBV20-1; D: .; J: TRBJ2-7; CDR3: CSARDGGIGIEQYF; DNA: TGCAGTGCTAGAGATGGGGGTATCGGGATCGAGCAGTACTTC
size: .; V: TRBV29-1; D: .; J: TRBJ2-7; CDR3: CSVDSGAYEQYF; DNA: TGCAGCGTTGATTCAGGGGCTTACGAGCAGTACTTC
size: .; V: TRBV4-2; D: .; J: TRBJ2-7; CDR3: CASSQDRKGTYEQYF; DNA: TGTGCCAGCAGCCAAGATCGGAAGGGAACCTACGAGCAGTACTTC
size: many; V: TRBV25-1; D: .; J: TRBJ1-6; CDR3: CASSEYGGWEAPLHF; DNA: TGTGCCAGCAGTGAATACGGGGGGTGGGAGGCACCCCTCCACTTT
size: few; V: TRBV24-1; D: TRBD2; J: TRBJ2-1; CDR3: CATSDATSGSWNEQFF; DNA: TGTGCCACCAGTGACGCAACTAGCGGGAGTTGGAATGAGCAGTTCTTC
size: few; V: TRBV7-9; D: .; J: TRBJ2-3; CDR3: CASSVRGAGDTQYF; DNA: TGTGCCAGCAGCGTAAGGGGGGCGGGAGATACGCAGTATTTT
size: few; V: TRBV7-9; D: TRBD1; J: TRBJ1-2; CDR3: CASSDSGTGYGYTF; DNA: TGTGCCAGCAGCGACTCCGGGACAGGGTATGGCTACACCTTC
size: few; V: TRBV12-3/TRBV12-4; D: .; J: TRBJ1-1; CDR3: CASSPEMNTEAFF; DNA: TGTGCCAGCAGTCCCGAGATGAACACTGAAGCTTTCTTT
size: .; V: TRBV6-1; D: TRBD2; J: TRBJ2-7; CDR3: CASTEATSGLIYEQYF; DNA: TGTGCCAGCACCGAAGCGACTAGCGGGTTAATCTACGAGCAGTACTTC
size: .; V: TRBV20-1; D: TRBD2; J: TRBJ2-3; CDR3: CSASSSGVRTDTQYF; DNA: TGCAGTGCGAGTAGTAGCGGGGTCCGCACAGATACGCAGTATTTT
size: few; V: TRBV5-1; D: .; J: TRBJ2-6; CDR3: CASSLAPTGDSGANVLTF; DNA: TGCGCCAGCAGCTTGGCCCCGACAGGTGACTCTGGGGCCAACGTCCTGACTTTC
size: .; V: TRBV5-1; D: .; J: TRBJ2-3; CDR3: CASSLSSGRGATQYF; DNA: TGCGCCAGCAGCTTGTCGTCCGGGAGAGGCGCTACGCAGTATTTT
size: few; V: TRBV28; D: .; J: TRBJ2-2; CDR3: CASRTTGASAGELFF; DNA: TGTGCCAGCAGAACTACAGGGGCTAGCGCCGGGGAGCTGTTTTTT
size: few; V: TRBV15; D: .; J: TRBJ2-5; CDR3: CATSKQLAPWTQYF; DNA: TGTGCCACCAGCAAGCAACTAGCTCCGTGGACCCAGTACTTC
size: .; V: TRBV10-3; D: TRBD2; J: TRBJ2-7; CDR3: CAISIKAGGPLSEQYF; DNA: TGTGCCATCAGTATAAAAGCGGGAGGGCCTTTGAGTGAGCAGTACTTC
size: .; V: TRBV24-1; D: TRBD1; J: TRBJ1-1; CDR3: CATAQGQGYGEAFF; DNA: TGTGCCACCGCCCAGGGACAGGGTTATGGTGAAGCTTTCTTT
size: few; V: TRBV3-1; D: .; J: TRBJ1-2; CDR3: CASSQGTANYGYTF; DNA: TGTGCCAGCAGCCAAGGGACGGCGAACTATGGCTACACCTTC
size: .; V: TRBV3-1; D: TRBD1; J: TRBJ1-3; CDR3: CASSHDRAISGNTIYF; DNA: TGTGCCAGCAGCCACGACAGGGCGATCTCTGGAAACACCATATATTTT